Detailed here is one TCR beta chain. Its antigen is unknown. An end of the junction differs from the germline gene, which may be a read error. In germline, CDR1 is SGHRS, CDR2 YFSETQ. The length of the CDR3 is 14 residues. The data were taken from a study of T cell clones after liver transplantation. The wider study: Blood was drawn pre-transplant, before withdrawal, and after full or failed withdrawal. General study results and limits: A larger donor-reactive than third-party decline suggested partial antigen-specific deletion.

The assay was immunoSEQ multiplex PCR, and TCRdb's table has in-frame clones only and misses some. This sample has about 120,000 clones; roughly nine tenths occur once, and the top ten carry approximately 0.84%. Sample: CD4+ T cells from blood, taken 12 months after liver transplant. The source is a human patient who received a liver transplant. Part of the T cell pool may stem from the graft donor. J is TRBJ1-4 and V is TRBV5-1; D is uncertain. CDR3 DNA: TGCGCCAGCAGAATCGACGTCACTACTGAAAAACTGTTTTTT. Translation: CASRIDVTTEKLFF.